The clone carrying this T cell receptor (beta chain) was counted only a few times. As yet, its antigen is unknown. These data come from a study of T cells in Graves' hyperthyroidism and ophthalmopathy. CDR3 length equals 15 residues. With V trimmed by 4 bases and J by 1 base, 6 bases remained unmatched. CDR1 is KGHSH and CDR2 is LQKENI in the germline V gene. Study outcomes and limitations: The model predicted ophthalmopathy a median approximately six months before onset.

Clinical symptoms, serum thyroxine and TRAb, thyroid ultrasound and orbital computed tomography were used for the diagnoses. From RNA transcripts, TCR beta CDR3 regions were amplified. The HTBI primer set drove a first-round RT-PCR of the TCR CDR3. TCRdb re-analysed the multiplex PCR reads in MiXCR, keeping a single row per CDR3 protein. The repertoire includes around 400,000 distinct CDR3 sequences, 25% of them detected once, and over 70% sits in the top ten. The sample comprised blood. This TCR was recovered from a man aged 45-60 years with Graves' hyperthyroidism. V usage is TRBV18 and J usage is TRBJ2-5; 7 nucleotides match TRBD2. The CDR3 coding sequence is TGTGCCAGCTCACGTGGGACTACTCCCCAAGAGACCCAGTACTTC. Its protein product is CASSRGTTPQETQYF.